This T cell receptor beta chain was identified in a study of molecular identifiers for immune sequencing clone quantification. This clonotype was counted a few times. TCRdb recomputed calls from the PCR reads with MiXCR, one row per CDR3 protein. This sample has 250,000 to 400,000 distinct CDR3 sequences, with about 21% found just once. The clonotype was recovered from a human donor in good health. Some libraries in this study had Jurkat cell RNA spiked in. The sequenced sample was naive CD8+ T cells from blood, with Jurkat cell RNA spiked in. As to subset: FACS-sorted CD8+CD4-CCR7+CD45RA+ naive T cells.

The DNA for the CDR3 is TGTGCCACCAGTGACCGGGACAGGCCCTACGAGCAGTACTTC. It codes for CATSDRDRPYEQYF. This chain links TRBV24-1 with TRBJ2-7, with 8 bases lining up with TRBD1. The germline V gene has CDR1 KGHDR and CDR2 SFDVKD. There are 14 residues in the CDR3. V dropped 4 bases and J dropped 2; count of bases not matched to a gene: 3.